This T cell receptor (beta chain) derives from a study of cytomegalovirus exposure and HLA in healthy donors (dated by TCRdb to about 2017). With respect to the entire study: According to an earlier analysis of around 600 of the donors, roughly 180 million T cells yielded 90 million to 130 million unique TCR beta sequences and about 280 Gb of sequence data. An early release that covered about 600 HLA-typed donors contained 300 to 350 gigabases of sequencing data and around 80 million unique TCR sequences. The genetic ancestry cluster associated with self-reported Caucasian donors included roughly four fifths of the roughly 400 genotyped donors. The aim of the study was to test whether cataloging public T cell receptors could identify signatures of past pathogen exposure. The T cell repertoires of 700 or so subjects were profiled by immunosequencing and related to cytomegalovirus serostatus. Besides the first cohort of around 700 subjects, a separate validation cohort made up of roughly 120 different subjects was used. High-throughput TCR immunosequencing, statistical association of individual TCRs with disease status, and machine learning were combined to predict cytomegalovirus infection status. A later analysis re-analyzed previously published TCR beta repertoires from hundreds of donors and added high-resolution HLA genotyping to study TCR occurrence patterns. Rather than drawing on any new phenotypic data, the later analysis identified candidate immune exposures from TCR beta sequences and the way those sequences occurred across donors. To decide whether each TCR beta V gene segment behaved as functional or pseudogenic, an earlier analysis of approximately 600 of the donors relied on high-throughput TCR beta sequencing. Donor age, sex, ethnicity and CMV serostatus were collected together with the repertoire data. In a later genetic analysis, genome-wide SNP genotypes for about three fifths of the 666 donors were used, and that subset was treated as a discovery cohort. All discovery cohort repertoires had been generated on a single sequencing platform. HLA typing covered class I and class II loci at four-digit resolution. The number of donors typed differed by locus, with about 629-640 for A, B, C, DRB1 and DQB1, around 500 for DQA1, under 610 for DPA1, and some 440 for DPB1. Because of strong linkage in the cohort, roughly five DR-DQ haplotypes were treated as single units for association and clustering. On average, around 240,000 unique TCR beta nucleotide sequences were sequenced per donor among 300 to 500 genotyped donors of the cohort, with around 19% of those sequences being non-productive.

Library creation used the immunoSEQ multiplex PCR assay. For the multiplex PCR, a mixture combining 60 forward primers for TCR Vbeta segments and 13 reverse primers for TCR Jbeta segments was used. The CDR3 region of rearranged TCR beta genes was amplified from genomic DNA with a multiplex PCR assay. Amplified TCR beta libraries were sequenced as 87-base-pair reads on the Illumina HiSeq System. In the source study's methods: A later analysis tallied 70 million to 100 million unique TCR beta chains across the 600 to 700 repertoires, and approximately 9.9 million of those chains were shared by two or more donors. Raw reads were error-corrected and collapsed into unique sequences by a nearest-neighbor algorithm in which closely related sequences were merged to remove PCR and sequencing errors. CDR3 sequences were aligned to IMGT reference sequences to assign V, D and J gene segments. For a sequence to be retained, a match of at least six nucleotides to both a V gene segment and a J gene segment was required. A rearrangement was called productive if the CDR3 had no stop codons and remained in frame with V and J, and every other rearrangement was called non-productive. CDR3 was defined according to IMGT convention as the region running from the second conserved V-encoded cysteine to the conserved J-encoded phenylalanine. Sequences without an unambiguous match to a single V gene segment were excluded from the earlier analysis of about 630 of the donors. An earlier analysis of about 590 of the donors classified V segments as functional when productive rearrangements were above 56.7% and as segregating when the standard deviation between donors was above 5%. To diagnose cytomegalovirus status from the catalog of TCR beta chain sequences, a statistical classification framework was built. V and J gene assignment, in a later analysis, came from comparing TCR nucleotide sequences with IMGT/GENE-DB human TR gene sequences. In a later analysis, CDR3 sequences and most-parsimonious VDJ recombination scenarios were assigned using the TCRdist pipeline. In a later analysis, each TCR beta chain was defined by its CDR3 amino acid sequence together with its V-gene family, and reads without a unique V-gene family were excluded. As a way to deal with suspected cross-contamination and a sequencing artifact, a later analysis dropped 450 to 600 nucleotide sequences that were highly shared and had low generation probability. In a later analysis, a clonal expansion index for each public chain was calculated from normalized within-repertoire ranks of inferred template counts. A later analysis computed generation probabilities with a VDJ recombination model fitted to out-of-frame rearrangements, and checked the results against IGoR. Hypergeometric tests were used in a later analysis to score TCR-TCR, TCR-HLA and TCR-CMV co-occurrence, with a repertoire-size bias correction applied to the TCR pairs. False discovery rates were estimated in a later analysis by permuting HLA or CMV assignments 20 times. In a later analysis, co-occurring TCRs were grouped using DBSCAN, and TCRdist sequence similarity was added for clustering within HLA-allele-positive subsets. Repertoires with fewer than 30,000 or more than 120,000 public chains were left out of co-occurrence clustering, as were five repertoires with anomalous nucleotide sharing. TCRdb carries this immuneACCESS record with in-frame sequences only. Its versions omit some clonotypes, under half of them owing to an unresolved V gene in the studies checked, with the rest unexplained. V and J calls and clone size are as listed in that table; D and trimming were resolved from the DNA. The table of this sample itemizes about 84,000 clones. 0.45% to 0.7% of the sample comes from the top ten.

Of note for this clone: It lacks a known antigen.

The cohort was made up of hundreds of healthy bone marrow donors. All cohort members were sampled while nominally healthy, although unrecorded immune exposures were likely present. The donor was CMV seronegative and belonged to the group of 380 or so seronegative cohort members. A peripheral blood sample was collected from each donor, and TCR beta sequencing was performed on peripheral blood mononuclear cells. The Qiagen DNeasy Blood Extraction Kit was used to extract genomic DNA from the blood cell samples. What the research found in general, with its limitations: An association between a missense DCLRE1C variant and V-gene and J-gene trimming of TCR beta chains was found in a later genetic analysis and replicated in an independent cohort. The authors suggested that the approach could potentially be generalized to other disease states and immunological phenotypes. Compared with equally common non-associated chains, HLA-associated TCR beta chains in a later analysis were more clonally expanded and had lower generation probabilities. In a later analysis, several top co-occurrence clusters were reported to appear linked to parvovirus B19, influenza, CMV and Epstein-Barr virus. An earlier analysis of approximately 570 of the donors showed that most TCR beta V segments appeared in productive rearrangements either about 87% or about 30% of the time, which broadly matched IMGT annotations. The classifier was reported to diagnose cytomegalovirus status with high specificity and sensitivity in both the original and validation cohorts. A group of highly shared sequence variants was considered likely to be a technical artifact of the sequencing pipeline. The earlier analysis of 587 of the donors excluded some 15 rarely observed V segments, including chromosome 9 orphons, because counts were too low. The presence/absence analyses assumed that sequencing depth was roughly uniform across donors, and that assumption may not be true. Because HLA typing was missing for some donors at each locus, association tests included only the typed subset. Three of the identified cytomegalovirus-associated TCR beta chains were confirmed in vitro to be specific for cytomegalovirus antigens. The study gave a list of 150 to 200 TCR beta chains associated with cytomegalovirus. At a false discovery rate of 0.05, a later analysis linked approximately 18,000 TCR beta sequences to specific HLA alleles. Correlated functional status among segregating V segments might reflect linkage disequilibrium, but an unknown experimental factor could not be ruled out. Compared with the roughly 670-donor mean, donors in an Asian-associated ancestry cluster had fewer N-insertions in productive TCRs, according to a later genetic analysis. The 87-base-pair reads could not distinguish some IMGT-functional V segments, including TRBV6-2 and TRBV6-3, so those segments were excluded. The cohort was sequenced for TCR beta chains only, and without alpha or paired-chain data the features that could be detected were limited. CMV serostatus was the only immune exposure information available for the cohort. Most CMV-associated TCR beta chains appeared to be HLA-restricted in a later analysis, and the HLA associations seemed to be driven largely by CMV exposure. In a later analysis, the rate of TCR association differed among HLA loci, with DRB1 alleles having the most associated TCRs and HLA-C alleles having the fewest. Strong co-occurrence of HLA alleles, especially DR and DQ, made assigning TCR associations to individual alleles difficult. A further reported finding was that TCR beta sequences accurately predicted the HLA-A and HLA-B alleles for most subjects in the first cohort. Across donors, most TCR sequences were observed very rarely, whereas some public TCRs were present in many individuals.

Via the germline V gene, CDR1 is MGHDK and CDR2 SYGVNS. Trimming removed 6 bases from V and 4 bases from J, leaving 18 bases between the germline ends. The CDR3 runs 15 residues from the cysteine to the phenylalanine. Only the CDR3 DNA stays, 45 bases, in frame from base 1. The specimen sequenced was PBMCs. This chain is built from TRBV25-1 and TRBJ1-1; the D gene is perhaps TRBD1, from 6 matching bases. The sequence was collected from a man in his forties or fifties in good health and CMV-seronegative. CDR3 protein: CASRDRTKGGTEAFF. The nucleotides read TGTGCCAGCAGAGACAGGACCAAAGGGGGCACTGAAGCTTTCTTT.